These 28 T cell receptor beta chains originate from one sample sequenced in a study of shared clonotypes between healthy human individuals. Profiling relied on immunoSEQ multiplex PCR, and the TCRdb table lists in-frame clones only, not all of them. The sample consists of 450,000 to 500,000 clones, 70% to 80% of them appearing once. The sequenced sample was PBMCs. Source of these receptors: a woman between 35 and 50 years old in good health. Some clones in this sample may be carry-over from other donors' samples.

This chain links TRBV28 with TRBJ2-4; possibly TRBD1 for D (6 bases). The CDR3 is made up of 13 amino acids. Trimming took off 1 base at V and 15 bases at J, with 16 bases between the two ends. Germline CDR1 reads MDHEN; CDR2 reads SYDVKM. The CDR3 loop is CASSLSPDSELYF. CDR3 DNA sequence: TGTGCCAGCAGTTTATCCCCGGACAGTGAACTGTACTTC.

The chain recombines TRBV5-1 with TRBJ1-5; no clear D. With 0 bases removed from V and 6 bases from J, the gap between germline ends came to 10 bases. Looked up from germline, CDR1 is SGHRS and CDR2 is YFSETQ. The CDR3 has 14 amino acids. CDR3 in amino acids: CASSLADSGQPQHF. The CDR3 nucleotides read TGCGCCAGCAGCTTGGCGGACTCAGGTCAGCCCCAGCATTTT.

The rearrangement joins TRBV7-2 to TRBJ2-7; D not resolved. This CDR3 spans 15 amino acids. The V end was cut by 0 bases, the J end by 7 bases, with 16 bases between. From germline, CDR1 is SGHTA and CDR2 FQGNSA. The CDR3: CASSLARIMGEEQYF. For the CDR3, the DNA is TGTGCCAGCAGCTTAGCGCGGATCATGGGTGAGGAGCAGTACTTC.

The rearrangement links TRBV20-1 to TRBJ1-1; a possible D gene is TRBD1 (6 bases). The ends were cut back, 6 bases at V and 10 bases at J, with 15 bases in the middle. This CDR3 is built from 11 residues. CDR1 is DFQATT, CDR2 SNEGSKA, per germline (reference sequence). The CDR3 here is CSANTGFGAFF. The CDR3 nucleotides are TGCAGTGCAAACACAGGGTTTGGAGCTTTCTTT.

The J gene is TRBJ2-3, the V gene TRBV5-4; D gene unclear. CDR3 length equals 14 residues. Trimming shortened V by 0 bases and J by 4 bases, and 9 bases separated the two germline ends. Germline lookup yields CDR1 SGHNT and CDR2 YYREEE (reference sequence). CDR3 protein: CASSLDGYPDTQYF. CDR3 sequence (DNA): TGTGCCAGCAGCTTGGATGGCTATCCAGATACGCAGTATTTT.

This clone was counted only a few times. This chain uses TRBV5-5 with TRBJ1-1; 7 nucleotides match TRBD1. Germline V gene data show CDR1 as SGHKS and CDR2 as YYEKEE (reference sequence). Losses at the gene ends were 4 bases for V and 3 bases for J; bases not matched to a gene: 6. The CDR3 runs to 14 residues. CDR3 loop: CASSLRGIYTEAFF. CDR3 nucleotides: TGTGCCAGCAGCCTCAGGGGGATCTACACTGAAGCTTTCTTT.

To note about this clone: A junction boundary mismatches the germline segment, possibly from a read error. Other DNA sequences from this sample encode an identical CDR3 as well. The gene calls are TRBV5-6 and TRBJ1-1; unclear D gene. Germline CDR1 SGHDT, CDR2 YYEEEE. The CDR3 is 14 amino acids. CDR3 region: CASSLAGVFAEAFF. CDR3 bases: TGTGCCAGCAGCTTGGCTGGGGTGTTCGCTGAAGCTTTCTTC.

On this clone: Other DNA sequences in this sample translate to the same CDR3. V and J are TRBV28 and TRBJ2-5; 10 bases are a match to TRBD2. The V gene's germline CDR1 is MDHEN and CDR2 SYDVKM. J gave up 5 bases and V 4 bases, and 4 bases lay outside the gene matches. This CDR3 has 14 amino acids. The CDR3 bases are TGTGCCAGCAGTTCCCCAGCGGGAGGGGAGACCCAGTACTTC. It yields the protein CASSSPAGGETQYF.

The chain is built from TRBV9 and TRBJ1-6; possible D gene TRBD1, 6 bases. This CDR3 region has 14 residues. Germline CDR1 reads SGDLS; CDR2 reads YYNGEE. The V end lost 6 bases, the J end lost 3 bases, and 10 bases lay between the germline ends. CDR3 region: CASKAGDYNSPLHF. The CDR3 DNA is TGTGCCAGCAAGGCAGGGGACTATAATTCACCCCTCCACTTT.

The gene calls are TRBV4-2 and TRBJ2-1; 12 bases line up with TRBD2. The germline V gene encodes CDR1 LGHNA and CDR2 YNFKEQ. The CDR3 is 14 residues long. V lost 2 bases and J lost 10; bases outside the gene matches: 3. CDR3 in amino acids: CASSQRTSGKEQFF. CDR3 nucleotides: TGTGCCAGCAGCCAAAGGACTAGCGGGAAAGAGCAGTTCTTC.

V gene TRBV7-6 combines with J gene TRBJ2-1; D ambiguous. Germline lookup yields CDR1 SGHVS and CDR2 FNYEAQ. The CDR3 sequence is 12 residues long. V lost 1 base to trimming and J lost 7 bases, with 5 bases between them. The CDR3 DNA sequence: TGTGCCAGCAGCTTAGACCGGAATGAGCAGTTCTTC. Translating it yields CASSLDRNEQFF. The full variable domain, with the rest looked up from reference TRBV7-6 and TRBJ2-1, is GAGVSQSPRYKVTKRGQDVALRCDPISGHVSLYWYRQALGQGPEFLTYFNYEAQQDKSGLPNDRFSAERPEGSISTLTIQRTEQRDSAMYRCASSLDRNEQFFGPGTRLTVL.

The chain couples TRBV28 to TRBJ2-3; 7 bases fit TRBD1. Germline lookup yields CDR1 MDHEN and CDR2 SYDVKM. The V gene end was trimmed by 4 bases and the J gene end by 4 bases; junction bases not matched to a gene: 11. The CDR3 sequence is 16 residues long. Here the CDR3 reads CASSSSGDSRADTQYF. The CDR3 DNA sequence: TGTGCCAGCAGTTCCTCCGGGGACAGCAGGGCAGATACGCAGTATTTT. The full variable domain, with the rest looked up from reference TRBV28 and TRBJ2-3, is DVKVTQSSRYLVKRTGEKVFLECVQDMDHENMFWYRQDPGLGLRLIYFSYDVKMKEKGDIPEGYSVSREKKERFSLILESASTNQTSMYLCASSSSGDSRADTQYFGPGTRLTVL.

As DNA, the CDR3 is TGCGCCAGCAGCTATCGACTAGCGGCAGGGCCCTACTCCTACAATGAGCAGTTCTTC. Amino acid sequence: CASSYRLAAGPYSYNEQFF. The gene calls are TRBV5-1 and TRBJ2-1; 9 nucleotides line up with TRBD2. CDR1 is SGHRS, CDR2 YFSETQ, per germline. J lost 0 bases, V lost 3 bases, and 13 bases had no gene match. This CDR3 is 19 amino acids long.

This chain links TRBV7-2 with TRBJ2-7; 9 bases line up with TRBD2. Germline loops: CDR1 SGHTA, CDR2 FQGNSA. V was clipped by 5 bases and J by 6 bases; unmatched bases: 11. CDR3 length equals 15 residues. The CDR3 DNA sequence: TGTGCCAGCAGCCCCCTGAGGCGGGAGGGAAGCGAGCAGTACTTC. It is translated as CASSPLRREGSEQYF.

The chain is built from TRBV7-8 and TRBJ1-2; D call uncertain. V gave up 8 bases and J gave up 9 bases, with 10 bases separating them. The CDR3 is 10 residues long. CDR1 and CDR2 (germline): SGHVS, FQNEAQ. CDR3 sequence reads: CASGGPSYTF. The DNA for the CDR3 is TGTGCCAGCGGAGGTCCCAGCTACACCTTC.

The V and J genes are TRBV28 and TRBJ1-2, with D possibly being TRBD1 (5 bases). The germline V and J ends were trimmed by 6 bases and 8 bases, with 13 bases remaining between them. CDR3 length: 12 amino acids. Germline assignment: CDR1 MDHEN and CDR2 SYDVKM. CDR3 DNA sequence: TGTGCCAGCAGCAGGGCCGAGGACGGCTACACCTTC. It codes for CASSRAEDGYTF.

In DNA, the CDR3 is TGCGCCAGCAGCTCCGGCGCTACGGCGTCGCTTGAAGCTTTCTTT. It is translated as CASSSGATASLEAFF. The rearrangement uses TRBV5-1 and TRBJ1-1; D gene ambiguous. The CDR3 has 15 amino acids. Trimming shortened V by 3 bases and J by 7 bases, and 19 bases separated the two germline ends. Germline V gene sequence: CDR1 SGHRS, CDR2 YFSETQ.

V gene TRBV5-1 combines with J gene TRBJ2-6; 9 nucleotides line up with TRBD1. This CDR3 is 17 amino acids long. After removal of 4 bases from V and 0 bases from J, the junction contained 5 bases not matched to a gene. Germline V gives CDR1 SGHRS, CDR2 YFSETQ. CDR3 loop: CASSPGQGNSGANVLTF. CDR3 in DNA: TGCGCCAGCAGCCCGGGACAGGGAAACTCTGGGGCCAACGTCCTGACTTTC.

This chain links TRBV27 with TRBJ2-1, with 10 positions matching TRBD2. Germline V gene sequence: CDR1 MNHEY, CDR2 SMNVEV (reference sequence). J lost 0 bases, V lost 2 bases, and 10 bases had no gene match. The CDR3 has 19 residues. The CDR3 nucleotides read TGTGCCAGCAGTTTACTACGGGCTAGCGGGAGTGTCTCCTACAATGAGCAGTTCTTC. Protein: CASSLLRASGSVSYNEQFF.

CDR3 loop: CASSTRTGSTDTQYF. The CDR3 DNA reads TGTGCCAGCAGCACACGGACGGGCAGCACAGATACGCAGTATTTT. The J gene is TRBJ2-3, the V gene TRBV7-3; no clear D gene. This CDR3 spans 15 amino acids. V lost 5 bases and J 0 bases, leaving 12 bases between the germline ends. The germline V gene has CDR1 SGHTA and CDR2 FQGTGA. Together with reference TRBV7-3 and TRBJ2-3, the CDR3 gives the full variable domain: GAGVSQTPSNKVTEKGKYVELRCDPISGHTALYWYRQSLGQGPEFLIYFQGTGAADDSGLPNDRFFAVRPEGSVSTLKIQRTERGDSAVYLCASSTRTGSTDTQYFGPGTRLTVL.

The chain has TRBV14 and TRBJ2-3; 10 bases are shared with TRBD1. Germline-derived CDR1 and CDR2 are SGHDN and FVKESK. This CDR3 comprises 15 residues. The V gene end was trimmed by 4 bases and the J gene end by 4 bases; junction bases not matched to a gene: 5. CDR3 sequence (DNA): TGTGCCAGCAGCCCTACCGGGACAGGGGCAGATACGCAGTATTTT. This codes for CASSPTGTGADTQYF.

The chain uses TRBV19 and TRBJ2-1; weak D call: TRBD2 (5 bases). V was clipped by 2 bases and J by 2 bases, with 7 bases between them. In germline, CDR1 is LNHDA, CDR2 SQIVND (reference sequence). CDR3 size: 14 residues. The CDR3 nucleotides read TGTGCCAGTAGTATATCTAGCCCCTACAATGAGCAGTTCTTC. Amino acids: CASSISSPYNEQFF.

J is TRBJ2-1 and V is TRBV5-1, with D uncertain. CDR1 and CDR2 from the germline V gene are SGHRS and YFSETQ. V was shortened by 3 bases and J by 3 bases, with 10 bases between the two germline ends. This CDR3 contains 14 residues. CDR3 residues: CASSSPTLYNEQFF. CDR3 in DNA: TGCGCCAGCAGCTCACCGACACTCTACAATGAGCAGTTCTTC.

The chain is built from TRBV19 and TRBJ1-5; D remains ambiguous. Germline loops: CDR1 LNHDA, CDR2 SQIVND (reference sequence). The CDR3 spans 17 residues. V lost 3 bases and J 0 bases, leaving 15 bases between the germline ends. The CDR3 sequence is CASSIGTPLGSNQPQHF. CDR3 nucleotide sequence: TGTGCCAGTAGTATTGGTACACCTTTGGGTAGCAATCAGCCCCAGCATTTT.

A note on this clone: A junction end diverges from the germline sequence, so it may reflect a read error. The chain links TRBV29-1 to TRBJ2-3; the match to TRBD2 covers 7 bases. CDR1 and CDR2 (germline): SQVTM, ANQGSEA. The CDR3 is 15 residues long. Written as DNA, the CDR3 is TGCAGCGTTGAAGTTGGCGGGAGTAGCACAGATACGCAGTGTTTT. It translates to CSVEVGGSSTDTQCF.

The chain joins TRBV27 to TRBJ2-3, with 7 bases identical to TRBD2. Germline V gene lookup returns CDR1 MNHEY and CDR2 SMNVEV (reference sequence). V dropped 5 bases and J dropped 2; count of bases not matched to a gene: 13. The CDR3 consists of 17 residues. The CDR3 DNA follows: TGTGCCAGCAGTATTCCCCGAAGGCGGGAGAACACAGATACGCAGTATTTT. Translation gives CASSIPRRRENTDTQYF.

The gene calls are TRBV11-3 and TRBJ2-1, with 8 bases matching TRBD2. There are 15 residues in the CDR3. Germline CDR1 and CDR2: SGHNT and YENEEA. V lost 4 bases to trimming and J lost 8 bases; unmatched junction nucleotides: 10. The CDR3, as DNA: TGTGCCAGCAGCTACCCAGGACTAGCCAAGGATGAGCAGTTCTTC. This sequence encodes CASSYPGLAKDEQFF.

This clone was observed many times. The chain employs TRBV18 and TRBJ1-1; tentatively, D is TRBD1 (6 bases). Between the trimmed V and J ends, which lost 5 bases and 1 base, there was a span of 14 bases. The CDR3 is 15 residues long. Per germline, CDR1 KGHSH and CDR2 LQKENI. DNA for the CDR3: TGTGCCAGCTCAGAAATGGGGGCGCGGAACACTGAAGCTTTCTTT. Translating it yields CASSEMGARNTEAFF.